One sample yielded the 20 T cell receptor beta chains listed below, sequenced in a study of identical twins. TCRdb reanalysed the 5' RACE reads using MiXCR and keeps one entry per CDR3 protein. The sample lists about 690,000 distinct CDR3 sequences; approximately 6% were seen once. Specimen: naive T cells sorted from blood. All receptors derive from a man between 18 and 35 years old in good health.

This clonotype was seen many times. The chain joins TRBV20-1 to TRBJ1-4, with D perhaps matching TRBD1 (5 bases). The germline CDR1 and CDR2 sequences are DFQATT and SNEGSKA (reference sequence). The ends were cut back, 6 bases at V and 4 bases at J, with 15 bases in the middle. The CDR3 has 14 residues. DNA for the CDR3: TGCAGTGCGCCTCCCCGGGACGGTAATGAAAAACTGTTTTTT. Residues: CSAPPRDGNEKLFF.

This clonotype has only a few counts. As DNA, the CDR3 is TGCGCCAGCAGCCAAGATCTGGCCAGGGTGGGGAATGAGCAGTTCTTC. It specifies CASSQDLARVGNEQFF. The J gene is TRBJ2-1, the V gene TRBV4-1; perhaps TRBD1 as D (5 bases). The CDR3 consists of 16 residues. Per germline, CDR1 MGHRA and CDR2 YSYEKL. V was clipped by 0 bases and J by 7 bases, with 16 bases between them.

The chain combines TRBV9 with TRBJ2-7; possible D gene TRBD2, 6 bases. Germline V gene data show CDR1 as SGDLS and CDR2 as YYNGEE. V was cut by 2 bases and J by 5 bases, with 20 bases left in between. The CDR3 totals 16 residues. The CDR3 spells CASSVYGGGLGDEQYF. CDR3 in DNA: TGTGCCAGCAGCGTTTATGGGGGAGGTTTAGGGGACGAGCAGTACTTC.

This clonotype occurred many times. The J gene is TRBJ2-3, the V gene TRBV29-1; D might be TRBD2 (6 bases). Trimming removed 1 base at V and 1 base at J, with 6 bases between. In germline, CDR1 is SQVTM, CDR2 ANQGSEA. The CDR3 contains 13 residues. The CDR3: CSVEAGGTDTQYF. The CDR3 region has the DNA TGCAGCGTTGAAGCGGGAGGCACAGATACGCAGTATTTT.

This clonotype was found many times. The rearrangement uses TRBV27 and TRBJ2-4, with D possibly matching TRBD2 (6 bases). The CDR3 loop spans 17 amino acids. Germline V gene sequence: CDR1 MNHEY, CDR2 SMNVEV (reference sequence). Trimming stripped 0 bases from V and 0 bases from J, with 12 bases between. The CDR3 sequence: CASSLSHPAGAKNIQYF. In DNA form, the CDR3 reads TGTGCCAGCAGTTTATCACATCCAGCGGGAGCCAAAAACATTCAGTACTTC.

This clonotype was seen more than once but under ten times. The chain carries TRBV12-3 or TRBV12-4 and TRBJ1-1, with D perhaps TRBD1 (6 bases). Trimming took 7 bases from V and 6 from J, leaving 12 bases between them. The CDR3 loop spans 12 amino acids. DNA for the CDR3: TGTGCCAGCACCTTGACAGGCGCTGAAGCTTTCTTT. Translation gives CASTLTGAEAFF.

This clonotype was seen many times. The chain couples TRBV7-9 to TRBJ2-3; D remains unclear. V dropped 5 bases and J dropped 6 bases, with 9 bases sitting between them. Germline-derived CDR1 and CDR2 are SEHNR and FQNEAQ (reference sequence). The CDR3 has 12 amino acids. For the CDR3, the DNA is TGTGCCAGCAGCCCCGCTAGTGATACGCAGTATTTT. Encoded protein: CASSPASDTQYF.

This clonotype was seen repeatedly, ten times or more. The rearrangement links TRBV5-1 to TRBJ2-7, with D perhaps TRBD2 (5 bases). Germline CDR1 and CDR2: SGHRS and YFSETQ. This CDR3 spans 16 amino acids. With 1 base removed from V and 5 bases from J, the gap between germline ends came to 19 bases. The CDR3 loop is CASSLSGSGISHEQYF. Here the CDR3 DNA reads TGCGCCAGCAGCTTGAGTGGGAGTGGTATTTCCCACGAGCAGTACTTC. Using reference TRBV5-1 and TRBJ2-7 for the parts outside the CDR3, the full variable domain is KAGVTQTPRYLIKTRGQQVTLSCSPISGHRSVSWYQQTPGQGLQFLFEYFSETQRNKGNFPGRFSGRQFSNSRSEMNVSTLELGDSALYLCASSLSGSGISHEQYFGPGTRLTVT.

With regard to this clonotype: A much bigger clone sits one base away, suggesting this may be a read error. In this CDR3 the conserved last residue, phenylalanine or tryptophan, is missing, so a read error is likely. V usage is TRBV20-1 and J usage is TRBJ2-1; D not resolved. Trimming left V 3 bases short and J 4 bases short, with 13 bases between. Germline-derived CDR1 and CDR2 are DFQATT and SNEGSKA (reference sequence). CDR3 length: 14 amino acids. In DNA, the CDR3 is TGCAGTGCTAGTTCACCTTTAAGATACAATGAGCAGTTCATC. Amino acids: CSASSPLRYNEQFI.

This clonotype was seen a few times. The chain recombines TRBV28 with TRBJ2-2; D gene ambiguous. V lost 1 base and J 0 bases, leaving 12 bases between the germline ends. The CDR3 length is 17 residues. Germline lookup yields CDR1 MDHEN and CDR2 SYDVKM. CDR3 coding DNA: TGTGCCAGCAGTTTATTTTTAATCGGTGCGAACACCGGGGAGCTGTTTTTT. The encoded protein is CASSLFLIGANTGELFF.

This clonotype was seen repeatedly, ten times or more. The chain links TRBV29-1 to TRBJ2-1; D is uncertain. Germline values: CDR1 SQVTM, CDR2 ANQGSEA. The V end lost 1 base, the J end lost 7 bases, and 8 bases lay between the germline ends. The CDR3 is made up of 12 amino acids. CDR3 sequence (DNA): TGCAGCGTTGAAGTAGTGGGTAATGAGCAGTTCTTC. Protein sequence: CSVEVVGNEQFF.

The chain recombines TRBV19 with TRBJ2-3; TRBD1 is a possible D gene (6 bases). Germline-derived CDR1 and CDR2 are LNHDA and SQIVND (reference sequence). The CDR3 sequence is 15 residues long. Trimming took off 6 bases at V and 1 base at J, with 14 bases between the two ends. The CDR3 bases are TGTGCCAGTAGAATACAACAGGGTGGCACAGATACGCAGTATTTT. Amino acid sequence: CASRIQQGGTDTQYF.

There are a few counts of this clonotype. This chain links TRBV29-1 with TRBJ2-3; D not resolved. Trimming removed 3 bases at V and 4 bases at J, with 14 bases between. Per germline, CDR1 SQVTM and CDR2 ANQGSEA. The CDR3 runs 14 residues. CDR3 DNA: TGCAGCGTTGAGGGTGCCCCACCGGCAGATACGCAGTATTTT. Amino acid sequence: CSVEGAPPADTQYF.

This clonotype came up many times. The rearrangement joins TRBV7-2 to TRBJ2-1, with 9 positions matching TRBD2. Germline V gene sequence: CDR1 SGHTA, CDR2 FQGNSA. After removal of 4 bases from V and 7 bases from J, the junction contained 8 bases not matched to a gene. The CDR3 covers 15 residues. DNA of the CDR3: TGTGCCAGCAGCTCTCGGCGGGAGGGCCTTAATGAGCAGTTCTTC. It specifies CASSSRREGLNEQFF.

The chain carries TRBV7-9 and TRBJ2-2; tentative D call: TRBD1 (6 bases). Germline assignment: CDR1 SEHNR and CDR2 FQNEAQ (reference sequence). V dropped 0 bases and J dropped 3 bases, with 14 bases sitting between them. The CDR3 has 17 amino acids. CDR3 loop: CASSLARRGGDTGELFF. In DNA, the CDR3 is TGTGCCAGCAGCTTAGCCCGCAGGGGTGGCGACACCGGGGAGCTGTTTTTT. The full variable domain, rest sourced from reference TRBV7-9 and TRBJ2-2, is DTGVSQNPRHKITKRGQNVTFRCDPISEHNRLYWYRQTLGQGPEFLTYFQNEAQLEKSRLLSDRFSAERPKGSFSTLEIQRTEQGDSAMYLCASSLARRGGDTGELFFGEGSRLTVL.

This clonotype was counted between two and nine times. The rearrangement uses TRBV5-1 and TRBJ2-1, with TRBD2 identical over 7 bases. The CDR3 consists of 16 residues. Trimming cost V 0 bases and J 6 bases; bases outside gene matches: 9. Germline CDR1 reads SGHRS; CDR2 reads YFSETQ. The CDR3 DNA reads TGCGCCAGCAGCTTGGCTGGCGGGAGTCATTCCAATGAGCAGTTCTTC. Amino acids: CASSLAGGSHSNEQFF.

This clonotype was seen only a few times. The chain joins TRBV5-1 to TRBJ2-7; no firm D call. Germline assignment: CDR1 SGHRS and CDR2 YFSETQ. Trimming left V 4 bases short and J 2 bases short, with 7 bases between. CDR3 length: 12 residues. Here the CDR3 reads CASSVATYEQYF. CDR3 nucleotides: TGCGCCAGCAGCGTGGCTACCTACGAGCAGTACTTC.

This clonotype was seen repeatedly, ten times or more. The chain uses TRBV11-2 and TRBJ2-7, with D uncertain. The germline V gene encodes CDR1 SGHAT and CDR2 FQNNGV. The CDR3 spans 13 residues. The V end was cut by 6 bases, the J end by 0 bases, with 9 bases between. The CDR3 loop reads CASRGLSSYEQYV. CDR3 coding DNA: TGTGCCAGCAGGGGCCTAAGCTCCTACGAGCAGTACGTC.

This clonotype showed up just a few times. The rearrangement joins TRBV18 to TRBJ1-1, with 9 bases that match TRBD1. J lost 5 bases, V lost 5 bases, and 9 bases had no gene match. CDR1 KGHSH and CDR2 LQKENI come from the germline V gene. This CDR3 is built from 15 residues. The CDR3 here is CASSKDRGGRTEAFF. CDR3 DNA sequence: TGTGCCAGCTCAAAGGACAGGGGAGGAAGGACTGAAGCTTTCTTT.

At least ten counts were recorded for this clonotype. This rearrangement joins TRBV29-1 to TRBJ2-1; D ambiguous. Deletions cut 4 bases from V and 6 bases from J, with 10 bases between. The CDR3 sequence is 12 residues long. CDR1 and CDR2 from the germline V gene are SQVTM and ANQGSEA. CDR3: CSVGTYPNEQFF. For the CDR3, the DNA is TGCAGCGTTGGAACCTACCCCAATGAGCAGTTCTTC.